Detailed here is one TCR beta chain. Its antigen is still unknown. The data derive from a study of identical twins. Study results and caveats: Models predicted less out-of-frame TCR alpha sharing in monozygotic twins than was found.

This CDR3 has 14 amino acids. CDR1 is MNHEY and CDR2 is SVGAGI in the germline V gene. The V end lost 4 bases, the J end lost 8 bases, and 15 bases lay between the germline ends. TCRdb recomputed calls from the 5' RACE reads with MiXCR, one row per CDR3 protein. The data contain a few hundred thousand distinct CDR3 sequences, over 5.5% of them singletons. Healthy Caucasians provided all donations. The same sample was also studied in work on T cells expressing NK-cell markers. That paper adds: It was sorted CD3+CD56+NKG2C+, CD3+CD56+NKG2C- and CD3+CD56-NKG2C+ T cells that supplied the TCR beta repertoires. The authors sequenced eight donors, of whom seven were HCMV-seropositive and one was seronegative.

This chain uses TRBV6-5 with TRBJ1-5; no reliable D call. The receptor was derived from a young woman in good health. Sequencing input: CD8+ T cells sorted from blood. The CDR3 is CASSWTRGGEPQHF. CDR3 nucleotides: TGTGCCAGCAGTTGGACCCGCGGTGGCGAGCCCCAGCATTTT.